This T cell receptor beta chain appears in the sequencing data of a study of shared clonotypes between healthy human individuals. Whole-study results and caveats: Rarefaction gave evidence that sorted-subset sequencing remained incomplete despite large depth. Read depth was anticipated to influence clonotype sharing among donors.

The CDR3 runs 16 residues. CDR1 is MDHEN and CDR2 is SYDVKM in the germline V gene. The J segment lost 2 bases and the V segment lost 10 bases, leaving 16 bases of the junction unmatched. The method was immunoSEQ multiplex PCR; TCRdb's version includes in-frame clones alone and lacks a portion of them. Of about 2.3 million clones listed, more than 80% are singletons. A split of CD4+ cells into CD45RA+ naive and CD45RA-negative memory subsets was performed. Of note for this clone: The target antigen is unknown.

This sequence was found in a man aged 18-30 years in good health. Some clones in this sample may be carry-over from other donors' samples. The chain joins TRBV28 to TRBJ2-7; 8 nucleotides match TRBD2. The source material was naive CD4+ T cells from PBMCs. Subset denoted: CD45RA+ positively selected. This CDR3 reads CATSQGGAGVPYEQYF. CDR3 coding DNA: TGTGCCACCTCCCAAGGAGGAGCGGGAGTCCCCTACGAGCAGTACTTC.